The 14 T cell receptor beta chains reported below all come from one sample, sequenced in a study of T cells in localized non-small cell lung cancer. Using immunoSEQ multiplex PCR, the repertoire was profiled, and TCRdb retains in-frame clones only, with some absent. The repertoire holds roughly 1,400 clones, with 28% as singletons. The starting material was normal lung tissue next to the tumor, obtained before any cancer treatment. The receptor set was obtained from a male donor at least 60 years old with stage I squamous cell lung carcinoma.

Within the sample, this clone is medium-sized. The chain has TRBV11-3 and TRBJ2-3; 9 nucleotides agree with TRBD2. V lost 5 bases to trimming and J lost 2 bases; unmatched junction nucleotides: 5. Germline CDR1 and CDR2: SGHNT and YENEEA. This CDR3 has 15 residues. CDR3: CASSRLAEFTDTQYF. DNA for the CDR3: TGTGCCAGCAGCCGACTAGCGGAATTCACAGATACGCAGTATTTT.

Judged by abundance, this clone is medium-sized. J is TRBJ2-3 and V is TRBV6-8; a possible D gene is TRBD2 (6 bases). V shed 9 bases and J shed 2 bases, with 12 bases lying between them. Germline CDR1 is MNHGY and CDR2 is SAAAGT. The CDR3 extends over 13 amino acids. DNA for the CDR3: TGTGCCAGTGGGCGGGGATTCACAGATACGCAGTATTTT. As protein: CASGRGFTDTQYF.

The gene calls are TRBV29-1 and TRBJ2-5; D uncertain. Germline assignment: CDR1 SQVTM and CDR2 ANQGSEA. The CDR3 has 12 amino acids. V lost 0 bases to trimming and J lost 4 bases, with 6 bases between them. The CDR3 DNA is TGCAGCGTTGAAGAGCTAGGAGAGACCCAGTACTTC. Its protein is CSVEELGETQYF.

This clone was seen only a few times. This sequence joins TRBV9 and TRBJ1-2; 7 bases match TRBD1. With 7 bases clipped from V and 8 bases from J, the junction kept 20 bases outside the gene matches. This CDR3 region has 16 residues. Germline V gene data show CDR1 as SGDLS and CDR2 as YYNGEE. The CDR3 loop is CASSRRTDRERGGYTF. In DNA form, the CDR3 reads TGTGCCAGCTCACGTCGAACCGACAGGGAGAGGGGAGGCTACACCTTC. The entire variable domain, with the rest obtained from reference TRBV9 and TRBJ1-2, is as follows: DSGVTQTPKHLITATGQRVTLRCSPRSGDLSVYWYQQSLDQGLQFLIQYYNGEERAKGNILERFSAQQFPDLHSELNLSSLELGDSALYFCASSRRTDRERGGYTFGSGTRLTVV.

This clone is medium-sized (0.01 to 0.1%) within its sample. Here the CDR3 reads CASSQDGTITSYEQYF. Here the CDR3 DNA reads TGCGCCAGCAGCCAAGACGGGACAATCACCTCCTACGAGCAGTACTTC. The chain combines TRBV4-1 with TRBJ2-7; D is perhaps TRBD1 (6 bases). The germline V and J ends were trimmed by 0 bases and 0 bases, with 12 bases remaining between them. The CDR3 contains 16 residues. Germline V lookup: CDR1 MGHRA, CDR2 YSYEKL.

There are a few counts of this clone. This chain links TRBV7-4 with TRBJ2-3; 12 nucleotides match TRBD2. The CDR3 runs 16 residues. Per germline, CDR1 SGHVT and CDR2 SQSDAQ. V gave up 5 bases and J gave up 2 bases; unmatched junction bases: 5. CDR3 region: CASSPGLAGNTDTQYF. In DNA, the CDR3 is TGTGCCAGCAGCCCAGGACTAGCGGGGAACACAGATACGCAGTATTTT.

This chain uses TRBV19 with TRBJ1-1, with D unresolved. The ends were cut back, 3 bases at V and 1 base at J, with 15 bases in the middle. Germline CDR1 reads LNHDA; CDR2 reads SQIVND (reference sequence). CDR3 length: 16 residues. The chain's CDR3 is CASSIFVTQGNTEAFF. DNA for the CDR3: TGTGCCAGTAGTATCTTTGTCACTCAAGGGAACACTGAAGCTTTCTTT.

This clone is termed large (0.1 to 1%). V gene TRBV11-3 combines with J gene TRBJ2-1; TRBD2 agrees at 16 bases. The CDR3 spans 20 residues. The germline gives CDR1 SGHNT, CDR2 YENEEA. After removal of 1 base from V and 8 bases from J, the junction contained 14 bases not matched to a gene. The CDR3 bases are TGTGCCAGCAGCTTAGGAAGACCGGGACTAGCGGGAGGGCCGATCCATGAGCAGTTCTTC. It is translated as CASSLGRPGLAGGPIHEQFF. Using reference TRBV11-3 and TRBJ2-1 for the parts outside the CDR3, the full variable domain is EAGVVQSPRYKIIEKKQPVAFWCNPISGHNTLYWYLQNLGQGPELLIRYENEEAVDDSQLPKDRFSAERLKGVDSTLKIQPAELGDSAVYLCASSLGRPGLAGGPIHEQFFGPGTRLTVL.

This clone was seen a few times. This chain links TRBV6-8 with TRBJ1-1, with D hard to call. Trimming took off 4 bases at V and 6 bases at J, with 12 bases between the two ends. Germline V gene lookup returns CDR1 MNHGY and CDR2 SAAAGT. The CDR3 covers 13 residues. The CDR3 DNA reads as TGTGCCAGCAGTTCCACCTACCTCTCTGAAGCTTTCTTT. Translating it yields CASSSTYLSEAFF.

A few counts support this clone. The chain's CDR3 is CASSYSRTYNEQFF. DNA of the CDR3: TGTGCCAGCAGTTACTCTAGAACCTACAATGAGCAGTTCTTC. V and J are TRBV6-8 and TRBJ2-1, with D unclear. V shed 0 bases and J shed 2 bases, with 5 bases lying between them. The germline V gene has CDR1 MNHGY and CDR2 SAAAGT. The CDR3 runs 14 residues.

The chain links TRBV7-8 to TRBJ1-1; D uncertain. The CDR3 contains 13 residues. V was trimmed by 0 bases and J by 10 bases, leaving 12 bases between them. From germline, CDR1 is SGHVS and CDR2 FQNEAQ. CDR3 amino acids: CASSLAPKAGAFF. CDR3 DNA: TGTGCCAGCAGCTTAGCTCCGAAAGCAGGAGCTTTCTTT. The whole variable domain, filled in from reference TRBV7-8 and TRBJ1-1, reads GAGVSQSPRYKVAKRGQDVALRCDPISGHVSLFWYQQALGQGPEFLTYFQNEAQLDKSGLPSDRFFAERPEGSVSTLKIQRTQQEDSAVYLCASSLAPKAGAFFGQGTRLTVV.

This clone counts as medium-sized. The CDR3 DNA sequence: TGTGCCAGCAGCCTTCGCCCGGACGAAGGCAACTATGGCTACACCTTC. This codes for CASSLRPDEGNYGYTF. The chain joins TRBV11-3 to TRBJ1-2; D call uncertain. V was trimmed by 5 bases and J by 2 bases, leaving 18 bases between them. This CDR3 has 16 residues. The V gene's germline CDR1 is SGHNT and CDR2 YENEEA.

The rearrangement links TRBV19 to TRBJ2-2, with 14 bases fitting TRBD2. The germline V gene encodes CDR1 LNHDA and CDR2 SQIVND (reference sequence). The CDR3 covers 17 residues. V lost 5 bases, J lost 4 bases, and 6 bases stayed unmatched. CDR3: CASSLGLAGVTTGELFF. CDR3 sequence (DNA): TGTGCCAGTAGTTTGGGACTAGCGGGAGTTACCACCGGGGAGCTGTTTTTT. Using reference TRBV19 and TRBJ2-2 for the parts outside the CDR3, the full variable domain is DGGITQSPKYLFRKEGQNVTLSCEQNLNHDAMYWYRQDPGQGLRLIYYSQIVNDFQKGDIAEGYSVSREKKESFPLTVTSAQKNPTAFYLCASSLGLAGVTTGELFFGEGSRLTVL.

This clone was seen a handful of times. CDR3 DNA: TGTGCCAGCAGCCGGGGACAGGACACAGATACGCAGTATTTT. As protein: CASSRGQDTDTQYF. The rearrangement links TRBV11-3 to TRBJ2-3; 8 bases match TRBD1. With 5 bases clipped from V and 2 bases from J, the junction kept 3 bases outside the gene matches. CDR1 is SGHNT and CDR2 is YENEEA in the germline V gene. This CDR3 has 14 amino acids.